Shown below are 14 T cell receptor beta chains from a single sample sequenced in a study of tumor-infiltrating lymphocytes in oesophageal squamous cell carcinoma. MiXCR was run by TCRdb on the PCR reads, yielding one entry per CDR3 protein. The repertoire holds approximately 17,000 distinct CDR3 sequences, with roughly 46% as singletons. The material sequenced was blood. The receptors here all came from a female donor with esophageal squamous cell carcinoma.

This clonotype has just a few counts. A much bigger clone sits one base away, suggesting this may be a read error. This chain connects TRBV5-1 to TRBJ2-3; 8 bases map to TRBD2. CDR1 is SGHRS and CDR2 is YFSETQ in the germline V gene. The CDR3 sequence is 13 residues long. V lost 8 bases to trimming and J lost 14 bases; unmatched junction nucleotides: 16. CDR3 residues: CASSGENTGELYF. The CDR3 nucleotides are TGCGCCAGTAGCGGGGAGAACACCGGGGAGCTGTATTTT. Based on the CDR3 plus reference TRBV5-1 and TRBJ2-3, the full variable domain is KAGVTQTPRYLIKTRGQQVTLSCSPISGHRSVSWYQQTPGQGLQFLFEYFSETQRNKGNFPGRFSGRQFSNSRSEMNVSTLELGDSALYLCASSGENTGELYFGPGTRLTVL.

The gene calls are TRBV7-3 and TRBJ2-4, with 10 positions matching TRBD1. The J call may be wrong; the DNA end is better matched by TRBJ2-5. The CDR3 covers 15 residues. Germline V gene lookup returns CDR1 SGHTA and CDR2 FQGTGA. CDR3 sequence: CASSSTGTGAETQYF. The CDR3, as DNA: TGTGCCAGCAGCTCTACCGGGACAGGGGCCGAGACCCAGTACTTC.

This clonotype was picked up a small number of times. The chain joins TRBV7-3 to TRBJ2-3; D possibly matches TRBD1 or TRBD2 (5 bases each). Per the germline V gene, CDR1 is SGHTA and CDR2 is FQGTGA. V was trimmed by 5 bases and J by 5 bases, leaving 8 bases between them. The CDR3 length is 12 residues. The DNA of the CDR3 is TGTGCCAGCAGCCGGGACGGAGATACGCAGTATTTT. Encoded protein: CASSRDGDTQYF.

This clonotype is a singleton in its sample. V usage is TRBV7-4 and J usage is TRBJ1-1, with D hard to call. The CDR3 sequence is 14 residues long. V was cut by 1 base and J by 5 bases, with 11 bases left in between. From germline, CDR1 is SGHVT and CDR2 SQSDAQ. The CDR3 here is CASSLVMVGTEAFF. The CDR3 bases are TGTGCCAGCAGCTTAGTAATGGTAGGAACTGAAGCTTTCTTT.

This clonotype qualifies as medium-sized (0.01 to 0.1%). This rearrangement joins TRBV7-6 to TRBJ2-1; D remains ambiguous. Germline values: CDR1 SGHVS, CDR2 FNYEAQ. V was cut by 2 bases and J by 4 bases, with 6 bases left in between. The CDR3 sequence is 13 residues long. The CDR3 is CASSLTRYNEQFF. CDR3 in DNA: TGTGCCAGCAGCTTAACCAGATACAATGAGCAGTTCTTC. The entire variable domain, with the rest obtained from reference TRBV7-6 and TRBJ2-1, is as follows: GAGVSQSPRYKVTKRGQDVALRCDPISGHVSLYWYRQALGQGPEFLTYFNYEAQQDKSGLPNDRFSAERPEGSISTLTIQRTEQRDSAMYRCASSLTRYNEQFFGPGTRLTVL.

By share of the sample, this clonotype is medium-sized. The chain combines TRBV7-9 with TRBJ2-3; D is unclear. The V gene lost 1 base and the J gene lost 6 bases, with 11 bases spanning the gap. Germline values: CDR1 SEHNR, CDR2 FQNEAQ (reference sequence). The CDR3 runs to 14 residues. DNA for the CDR3: TGTGCCAGCAGCTTAGGTCAGGCCGGGGATACGCAGTATTTT. Protein product: CASSLGQAGDTQYF.

V and J are TRBV6-2 or TRBV6-3 and TRBJ2-5, with 7 bases fitting TRBD2. Germline values: CDR1 MNHEY, CDR2 SVGEGT. The CDR3 consists of 15 residues. V shed 2 bases, J shed 3 bases, and the junction held 6 bases outside the gene matches. Here the CDR3 DNA reads TGTGCCAGCAGTTACGGGAGGGCCAGGAAAGAGACCCAGTACTTC. Translated: CASSYGRARKETQYF.

This rearrangement joins TRBV20-1 to TRBJ2-1, with 8 bases lining up with TRBD1. Judging by the DNA end, TRBJ2-7 fits better; the J call may be wrong. The CDR3 sequence is 13 residues long. In germline, CDR1 is DFQATT, CDR2 SNEGSKA (reference sequence). CDR3 bases: TGCAGTGTACACAGGGGGATGGACTACGAGCAGTACTTC. This translates into CSVHRGMDYEQYF.

V and J are TRBV7-2 and TRBJ1-4; the D is unclear. The V end lost 4 bases, the J end lost 0 bases, and 18 bases lay between the germline ends. The CDR3 sequence is 18 residues long. Germline V lookup: CDR1 SGHTA, CDR2 FQGNSA. The CDR3 DNA sequence: TGTGCCAGCAGCTCCACCCGCTACATATTTGCAACTAATGAAAAACTGTTTTTT. Translation gives CASSSTRYIFATNEKLFF.

This chain links TRBV9 with TRBJ1-1; D gene unclear. Trimming took 0 bases from V and 3 from J, leaving 9 bases between them. Germline CDR1 SGDLS, CDR2 YYNGEE. The CDR3 length is 14 residues. CDR3 sequence (DNA): TGTGCCAGCAGCGTAGCCGCTGGGGACACTGAAGCTTTCTTT. This sequence encodes CASSVAAGDTEAFF.

Concerning this clonotype itself: Its ends do not fully match the called genes, so a read error is possible. J is TRBJ2-5 and V is TRBV7-6; perhaps TRBD1 as D (7 bases). The CDR3 extends over 14 amino acids. The V gene's germline CDR1 is SGHVS and CDR2 FNYEAQ. As DNA, the CDR3 is TGTGCTAGCAGCATCACTCAGGGGGGAGAGACCCAGTACTTC. As protein: CASSITQGGETQYF.

This clonotype was detected a few times. This rearrangement joins TRBV29-1 to TRBJ1-1; D is undetermined. Germline V lookup: CDR1 SQVTM, CDR2 ANQGSEA. This CDR3 is 10 amino acids long. V lost 7 bases and J 2 bases, leaving 5 bases between the germline ends. DNA of the CDR3: TGCAGCGCTCTAAACACTGAAGCTTTCTTT. It encodes CSALNTEAFF.

The rearrangement links TRBV18 to TRBJ1-1; TRBD1 is a possible D gene (5 bases). Trimming took off 3 bases at V and 4 bases at J, with 9 bases between the two ends. Germline values: CDR1 KGHSH, CDR2 LQKENI. The CDR3 spans 13 residues. The CDR3 nucleotides read TGTGCCAGCTCACCTCCAGGGTCCACTGAAGCTTTCTTT. Translated, it gives CASSPPGSTEAFF. Full variable domain (remainder filled in from reference TRBV18 and TRBJ1-1): NAGVMQNPRHLVRRRGQEARLRCSPMKGHSHVYWYRQLPEEGLKFMVYLQKENIIDESGMPKERFSAEFPKEGPSILRIQQVVRGDSAAYFCASSPPGSTEAFFGQGTRLTVV.

The chain carries TRBV7-2 and TRBJ2-5; D might be TRBD1 (6 bases). Gene TRBJ2-7 matches the end of the DNA better, so the J call may be wrong. Looked up from germline, CDR1 is SGHTA and CDR2 is FQGNSA. The CDR3 is 14 amino acids. The CDR3 coding sequence is TGTGCCAGCAGCTTTGTGCCAGGGGTCTACGAGCAGTACTTC. It codes for CASSFVPGVYEQYF.